This T cell receptor beta chain is from a study of blood T cell repertoires in COVID-19. Method: immunoSEQ multiplex PCR; TCRdb's copy keeps in-frame clones and lacks some. Altogether 200,000 to 250,000 clones are present, roughly 82% being singletons, with the ten largest covering about 4.8%. Only a few counts were recorded for this clone. Germline loops: CDR1 WNHNN, CDR2 SYGVQD (reference sequence). Deletions cut 0 bases from V and 6 bases from J, with 11 bases between. The length of the CDR3 is 14 residues. The material sequenced was peripheral blood. This receptor was obtained from a woman aged 70-85 years with acute or convalescent COVID-19. The genes are TRBV10-1 and TRBJ1-1, with D maybe TRBD1 (5 bases). CDR3 protein: CASSESGRASEAFF. The CDR3 bases are TGCGCCAGCAGTGAGTCGGGCAGGGCCTCTGAAGCTTTCTTT.